This T cell receptor (beta chain) was captured in a study of cytomegalovirus exposure and HLA in healthy donors. Study-wide results and limits: TCR sequences were mostly rare, though some public TCRs occurred in many donors. Specificity of a few CMV-associated chains for CMV antigens was verified in vitro. The classifier reportedly diagnosed cytomegalovirus status with high sensitivity and specificity.

TCRdb's table, derived via immunoSEQ multiplex PCR, lists solely in-frame clones and lacks some. Of approximately 170,000 clones in the sample, around 90% were seen once. This clone was counted between two and nine times. Its antigen remains unknown. Sequencing was done on a sample of PBMCs. The TCR sequence derives from a woman between 18 and 30 years old in good health and CMV-seropositive.

CDR3 DNA: TGCGCCAGCTCGGGGACTGTAATGAACACTGAAGCTTTCTTT. The encoded protein is CASSGTVMNTEAFF. V is TRBV5-1 and J is TRBJ1-1, with a weak D call TRBD1 (5 bases). V shed 7 bases and J shed 0 bases, with 13 bases lying between them. This CDR3 is built from 14 residues. Germline V gives CDR1 SGHRS, CDR2 YFSETQ.